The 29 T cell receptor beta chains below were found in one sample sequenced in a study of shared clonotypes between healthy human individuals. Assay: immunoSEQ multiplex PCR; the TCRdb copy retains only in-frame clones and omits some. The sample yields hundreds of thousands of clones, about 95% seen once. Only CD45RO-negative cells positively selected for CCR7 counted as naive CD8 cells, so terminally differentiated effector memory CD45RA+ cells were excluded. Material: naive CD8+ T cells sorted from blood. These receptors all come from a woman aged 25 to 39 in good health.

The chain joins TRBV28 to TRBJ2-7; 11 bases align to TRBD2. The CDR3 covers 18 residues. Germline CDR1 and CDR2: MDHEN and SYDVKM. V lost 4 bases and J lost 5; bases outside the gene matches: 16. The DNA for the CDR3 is TGTGCCAGCAGTTCAACCCATCCCACTAGCGGGAGAATCCACGAGCAGTACTTC. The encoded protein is CASSSTHPTSGRIHEQYF.

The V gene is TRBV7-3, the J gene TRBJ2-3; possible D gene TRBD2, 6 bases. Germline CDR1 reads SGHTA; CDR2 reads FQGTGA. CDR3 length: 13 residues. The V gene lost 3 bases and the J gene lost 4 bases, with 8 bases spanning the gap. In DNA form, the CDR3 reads TGTGCCAGCAGCTTTGGCGGGGCAGATACGCAGTATTTT. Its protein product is CASSFGGADTQYF.

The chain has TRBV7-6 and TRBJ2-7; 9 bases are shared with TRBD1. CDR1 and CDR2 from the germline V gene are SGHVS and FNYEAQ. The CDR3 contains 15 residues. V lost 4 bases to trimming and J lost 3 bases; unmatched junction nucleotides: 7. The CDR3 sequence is CASSSWTGANYEQYF. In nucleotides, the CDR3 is TGTGCCAGCAGCTCGTGGACAGGGGCAAACTACGAGCAGTACTTC.

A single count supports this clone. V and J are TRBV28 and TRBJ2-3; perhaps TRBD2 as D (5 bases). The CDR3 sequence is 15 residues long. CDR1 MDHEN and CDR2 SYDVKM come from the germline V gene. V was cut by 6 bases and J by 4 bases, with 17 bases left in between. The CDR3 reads CASSYTPPGADTQYF. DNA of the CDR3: TGTGCCAGCAGCTATACTCCTCCCGGGGCAGATACGCAGTATTTT.

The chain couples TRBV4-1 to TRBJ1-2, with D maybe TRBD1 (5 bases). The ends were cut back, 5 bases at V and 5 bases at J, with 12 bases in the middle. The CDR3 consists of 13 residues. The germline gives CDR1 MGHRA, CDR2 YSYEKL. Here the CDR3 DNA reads TGCGCCAGCAGCGAATCCGGGACGTATGGCTACACCTTC. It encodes CASSESGTYGYTF.

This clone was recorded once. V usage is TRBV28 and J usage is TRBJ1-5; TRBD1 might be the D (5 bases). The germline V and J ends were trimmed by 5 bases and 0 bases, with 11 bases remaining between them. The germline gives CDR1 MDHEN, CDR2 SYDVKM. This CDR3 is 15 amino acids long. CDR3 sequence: CASSDRDHSNQPQHF. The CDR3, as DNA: TGTGCCAGCAGTGACAGAGACCATAGCAATCAGCCCCAGCATTTT. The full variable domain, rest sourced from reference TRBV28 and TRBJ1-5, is DVKVTQSSRYLVKRTGEKVFLECVQDMDHENMFWYRQDPGLGLRLIYFSYDVKMKEKGDIPEGYSVSREKKERFSLILESASTNQTSMYLCASSDRDHSNQPQHFGDGTRLSIL.

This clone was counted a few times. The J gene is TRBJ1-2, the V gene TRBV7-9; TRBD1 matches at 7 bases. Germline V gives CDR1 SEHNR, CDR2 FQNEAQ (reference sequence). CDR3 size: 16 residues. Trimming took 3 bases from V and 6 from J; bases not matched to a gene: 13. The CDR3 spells CASSFGGGGPRDGYTF. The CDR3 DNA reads TGTGCCAGCAGCTTCGGAGGAGGGGGCCCCCGGGATGGCTACACCTTC.

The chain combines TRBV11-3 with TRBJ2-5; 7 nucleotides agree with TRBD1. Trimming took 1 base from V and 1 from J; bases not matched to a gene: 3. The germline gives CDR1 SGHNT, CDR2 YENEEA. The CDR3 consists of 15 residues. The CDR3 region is CASSLGTGVQETQYF. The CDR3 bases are TGTGCCAGCAGCTTAGGCACAGGGGTCCAAGAGACCCAGTACTTC.

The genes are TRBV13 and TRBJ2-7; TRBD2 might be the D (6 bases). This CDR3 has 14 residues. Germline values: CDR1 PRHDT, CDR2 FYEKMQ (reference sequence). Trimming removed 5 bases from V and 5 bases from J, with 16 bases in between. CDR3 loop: CASSAEGGADEQYF. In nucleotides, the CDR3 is TGTGCCAGCAGCGCCGAGGGCGGGGCTGACGAGCAGTACTTC.

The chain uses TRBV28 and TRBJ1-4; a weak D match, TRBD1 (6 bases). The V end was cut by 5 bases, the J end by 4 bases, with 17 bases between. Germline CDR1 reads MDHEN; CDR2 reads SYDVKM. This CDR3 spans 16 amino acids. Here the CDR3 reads CASSPLWTEVNEKLFF. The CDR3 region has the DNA TGTGCCAGCAGTCCACTCTGGACAGAGGTTAATGAAAAACTGTTTTTT.

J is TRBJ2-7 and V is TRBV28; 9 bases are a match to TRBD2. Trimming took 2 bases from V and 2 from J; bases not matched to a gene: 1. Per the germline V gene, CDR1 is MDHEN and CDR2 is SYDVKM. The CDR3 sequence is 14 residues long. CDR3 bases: TGTGCCAGCAGTTTACGCGGGAGGGCCTACGAGCAGTACTTC. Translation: CASSLRGRAYEQYF.

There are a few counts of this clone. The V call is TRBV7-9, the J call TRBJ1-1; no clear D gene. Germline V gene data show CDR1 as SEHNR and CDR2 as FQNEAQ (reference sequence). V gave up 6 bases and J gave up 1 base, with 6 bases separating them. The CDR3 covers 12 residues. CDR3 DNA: TGTGCCAGCAGTCCGGAGAACACTGAAGCTTTCTTT. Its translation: CASSPENTEAFF.

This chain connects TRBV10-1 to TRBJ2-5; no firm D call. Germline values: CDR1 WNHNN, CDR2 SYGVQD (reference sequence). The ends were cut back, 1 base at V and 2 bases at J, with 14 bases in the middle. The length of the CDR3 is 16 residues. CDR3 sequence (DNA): TGCGCCAGCAGTGAGTTGAGTGACAAATATCAAGAGACCCAGTACTTC. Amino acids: CASSELSDKYQETQYF.

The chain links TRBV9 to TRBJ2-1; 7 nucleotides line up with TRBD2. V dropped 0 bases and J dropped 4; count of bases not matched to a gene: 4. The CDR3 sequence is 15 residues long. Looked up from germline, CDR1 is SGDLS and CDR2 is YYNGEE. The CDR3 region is CASSVGAGEYNEQFF. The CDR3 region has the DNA TGTGCCAGCAGCGTAGGGGCGGGAGAGTACAATGAGCAGTTCTTC.

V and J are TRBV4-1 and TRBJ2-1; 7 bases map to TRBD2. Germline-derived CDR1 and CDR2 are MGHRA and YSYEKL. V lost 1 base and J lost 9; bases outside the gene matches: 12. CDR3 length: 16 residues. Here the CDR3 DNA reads TGCGCCAGCAGCCAAGGAGGGAGGGCCCCGTCTCTTGAGCAGTTCTTC. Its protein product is CASSQGGRAPSLEQFF.

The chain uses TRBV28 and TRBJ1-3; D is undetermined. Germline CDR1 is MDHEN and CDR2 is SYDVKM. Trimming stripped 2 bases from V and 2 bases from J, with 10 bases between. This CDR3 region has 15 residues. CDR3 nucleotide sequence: TGTGCCAGCAGTTTAGTGGTTCGTCCTGGAAACACCATATATTTT. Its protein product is CASSLVVRPGNTIYF.

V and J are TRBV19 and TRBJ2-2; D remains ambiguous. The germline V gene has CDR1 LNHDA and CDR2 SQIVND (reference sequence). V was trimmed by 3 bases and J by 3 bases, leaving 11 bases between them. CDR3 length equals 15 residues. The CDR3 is CASSISGFDTGELFF. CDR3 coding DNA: TGTGCCAGTAGTATTAGTGGGTTCGACACCGGGGAGCTGTTTTTT. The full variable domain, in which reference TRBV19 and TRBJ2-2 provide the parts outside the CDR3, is DGGITQSPKYLFRKEGQNVTLSCEQNLNHDAMYWYRQDPGQGLRLIYYSQIVNDFQKGDIAEGYSVSREKKESFPLTVTSAQKNPTAFYLCASSISGFDTGELFFGEGSRLTVL.

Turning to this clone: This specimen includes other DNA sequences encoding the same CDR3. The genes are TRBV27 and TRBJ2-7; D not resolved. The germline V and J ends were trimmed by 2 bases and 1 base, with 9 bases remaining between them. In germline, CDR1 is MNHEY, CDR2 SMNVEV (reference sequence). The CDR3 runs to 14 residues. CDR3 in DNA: TGTGCCAGCAGTTTAAGCGCCCTGTCCTACGAGCAGTACTTC. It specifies CASSLSALSYEQYF.

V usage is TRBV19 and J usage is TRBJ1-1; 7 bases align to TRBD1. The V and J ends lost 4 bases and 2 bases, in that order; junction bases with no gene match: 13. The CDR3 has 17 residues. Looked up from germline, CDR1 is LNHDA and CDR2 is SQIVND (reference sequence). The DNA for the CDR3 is TGTGCCAGTAGTACCTTCCGACAGGGAATGGGTAACACTGAAGCTTTCTTT. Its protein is CASSTFRQGMGNTEAFF.

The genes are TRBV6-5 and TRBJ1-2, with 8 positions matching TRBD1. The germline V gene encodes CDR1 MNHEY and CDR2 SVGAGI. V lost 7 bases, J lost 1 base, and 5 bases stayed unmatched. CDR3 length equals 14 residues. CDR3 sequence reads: CASTLDRGNYGYTF. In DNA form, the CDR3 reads TGTGCCAGCACCCTCGACAGGGGTAACTATGGCTACACCTTC.

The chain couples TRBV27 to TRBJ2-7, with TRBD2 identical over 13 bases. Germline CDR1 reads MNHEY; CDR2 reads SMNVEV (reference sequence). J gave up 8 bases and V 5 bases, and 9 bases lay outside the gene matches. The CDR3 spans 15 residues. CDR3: CASSATSGRFGKQYF. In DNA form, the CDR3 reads TGTGCCAGCAGTGCGACTAGCGGGAGGTTTGGAAAGCAGTACTTC.

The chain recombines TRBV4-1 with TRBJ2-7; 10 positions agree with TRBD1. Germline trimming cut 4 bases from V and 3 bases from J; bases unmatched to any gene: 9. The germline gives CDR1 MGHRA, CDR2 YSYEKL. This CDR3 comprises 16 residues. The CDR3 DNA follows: TGCGCCAGCAGCCCCCTGGAAAGGACAGGGGGCTACGAGCAGTACTTC. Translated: CASSPLERTGGYEQYF.

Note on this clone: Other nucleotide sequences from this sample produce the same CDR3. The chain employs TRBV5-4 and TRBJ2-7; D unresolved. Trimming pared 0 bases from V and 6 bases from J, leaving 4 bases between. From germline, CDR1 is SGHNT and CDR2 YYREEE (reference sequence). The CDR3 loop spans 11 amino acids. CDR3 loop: CASSLGGEQYF. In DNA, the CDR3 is TGTGCCAGCAGCTTGGGAGGCGAGCAGTACTTC.

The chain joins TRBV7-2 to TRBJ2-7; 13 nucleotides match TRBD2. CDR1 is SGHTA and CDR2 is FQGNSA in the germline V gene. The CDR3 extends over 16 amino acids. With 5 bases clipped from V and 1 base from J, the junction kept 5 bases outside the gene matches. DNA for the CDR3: TGTGCCAGCAGCCCTGGGACTAGCGGGAAGTCCTACGAGCAGTACTTC. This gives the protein CASSPGTSGKSYEQYF. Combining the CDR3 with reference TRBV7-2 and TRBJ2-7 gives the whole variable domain GAGVSQSPSNKVTEKGKDVELRCDPISGHTALYWYRQSLGQGLEFLIYFQGNSAPDKSGLPSDRFSAERTGGSVSTLTIQRTQQEDSAVYLCASSPGTSGKSYEQYFGPGTRLTVT.

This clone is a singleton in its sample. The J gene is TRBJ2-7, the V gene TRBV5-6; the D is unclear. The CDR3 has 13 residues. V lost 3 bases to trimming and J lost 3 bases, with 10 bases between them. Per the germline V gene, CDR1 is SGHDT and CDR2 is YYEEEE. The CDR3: CASSWVANYEQYF. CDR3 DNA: TGTGCCAGCAGCTGGGTGGCTAACTACGAGCAGTACTTC.

CDR3 sequence: CASSIGAGRELFF. The CDR3 coding sequence is TGTGCCAGTAGTATCGGGGCTGGCCGGGAGCTGTTTTTT. V is TRBV19 and J is TRBJ2-2; D possibly uses TRBD1 or TRBD2 (5 bases each). Germline V lookup: CDR1 LNHDA, CDR2 SQIVND (reference sequence). V was clipped by 3 bases and J by 9 bases, with 11 bases between them. The CDR3 has 13 amino acids. The entire variable domain, with the rest obtained from reference TRBV19 and TRBJ2-2, is as follows: DGGITQSPKYLFRKEGQNVTLSCEQNLNHDAMYWYRQDPGQGLRLIYYSQIVNDFQKGDIAEGYSVSREKKESFPLTVTSAQKNPTAFYLCASSIGAGRELFFGEGSRLTVL.

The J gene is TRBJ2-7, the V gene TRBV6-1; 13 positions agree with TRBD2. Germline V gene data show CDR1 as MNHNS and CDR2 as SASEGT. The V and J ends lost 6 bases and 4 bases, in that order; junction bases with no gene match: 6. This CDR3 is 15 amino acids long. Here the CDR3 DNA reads TGTGCCAGCAGCCCTACTAGCGGGAGGGGATACGAGCAGTACTTC. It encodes CASSPTSGRGYEQYF.

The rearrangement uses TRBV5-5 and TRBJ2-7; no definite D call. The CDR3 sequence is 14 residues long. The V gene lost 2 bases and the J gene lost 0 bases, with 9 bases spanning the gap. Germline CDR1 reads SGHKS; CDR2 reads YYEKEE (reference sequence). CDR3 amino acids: CASSFGRPSYEQYF. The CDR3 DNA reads TGTGCCAGCAGCTTCGGCCGCCCCTCCTACGAGCAGTACTTC. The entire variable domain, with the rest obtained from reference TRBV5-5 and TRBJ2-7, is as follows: DAGVTQSPTHLIKTRGQQVTLRCSPISGHKSVSWYQQVLGQGPQFIFQYYEKEERGRGNFPDRFSARQFPNYSSELNVNALLLGDSALYLCASSFGRPSYEQYFGPGTRLTVT.

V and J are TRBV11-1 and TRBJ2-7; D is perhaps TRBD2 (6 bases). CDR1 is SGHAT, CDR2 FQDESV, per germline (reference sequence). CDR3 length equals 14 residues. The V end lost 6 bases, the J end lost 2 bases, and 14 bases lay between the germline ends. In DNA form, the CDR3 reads TGTGCCAGCAGTCACGGGCGGGGAGCCTACGAGCAGTACTTC. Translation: CASSHGRGAYEQYF.